Below are 15 T cell receptor beta chains sequenced from a single sample in a study of chemoradiotherapy in HPV16-positive cancers. Repertoires were generated with immunoSEQ multiplex PCR, while TCRdb's copy carries only in-frame clones and drops some. The table shows 65,000 to 80,000 clones, with 88% occurring only once. The starting material was blood, obtained from a patient who underwent chemoradiotherapy. Receptors originate from a human donor with HPV-associated anogenital cancer.

The chain couples TRBV6-4 to TRBJ2-1; the match to TRBD1 covers 11 bases. Germline assignment: CDR1 MRHNA and CDR2 SNTAGT. V lost 6 bases and J lost 0; bases outside the gene matches: 10. The CDR3 runs 18 residues. In nucleotides, the CDR3 is TGTGCCAGCAGCCCCCGGGACAGGGGGATTAGCTCCTACAATGAGCAGTTCTTC. It encodes CASSPRDRGISSYNEQFF.

This chain's CDR3 is CSASLSDTQYF. The CDR3 nucleotides read TGCAGTGCTAGTCTTAGCGATACGCAGTATTTT. This chain joins TRBV20-1 and TRBJ2-3; D gene unclear. In germline, CDR1 is DFQATT, CDR2 SNEGSKA (reference sequence). Trimming left V 3 bases short and J 6 bases short, with 7 bases between. The CDR3 is 11 residues long.

The CDR3 protein is CASRDPDITSSYNEQFF. CDR3 in DNA: TGTGCCAGCAGGGATCCGGACATAACGAGCTCCTACAATGAGCAGTTCTTC. The rearrangement joins TRBV2 to TRBJ2-1; TRBD1 is a possible D gene (5 bases). Germline CDR1 is SNHLY and CDR2 is FYNNEI. This CDR3 region has 17 residues. V shed 6 bases and J shed 0 bases, with 18 bases lying between them.

The chain combines TRBV6-5 with TRBJ1-1; D gene ambiguous. The germline CDR1 and CDR2 sequences are MNHEY and SVGAGI. Between the trimmed V and J ends, which lost 4 bases and 0 bases, there was a span of 6 bases. This CDR3 is built from 13 residues. CDR3 in amino acids: CASSFRLNTEAFF. The CDR3 nucleotides are TGTGCCAGCAGTTTTAGATTGAACACTGAAGCTTTCTTT.

The chain combines TRBV6-1 with TRBJ2-3; D remains ambiguous. The V end lost 8 bases, the J end lost 2 bases, and 8 bases lay between the germline ends. The CDR3 has 12 residues. Germline CDR1 and CDR2: MNHNS and SASEGT. The CDR3 protein is CASLNPTDTQYF. CDR3 in DNA: TGTGCCAGCTTAAATCCCACAGATACGCAGTATTTT.

The chain has TRBV5-5 and TRBJ2-7; D ambiguous. The CDR3 totals 13 residues. The germline V and J ends were trimmed by 0 bases and 6 bases, with 10 bases remaining between them. Germline values: CDR1 SGHKS, CDR2 YYEKEE (reference sequence). The CDR3 coding sequence is TGTGCCAGCAGCTTGGGCGACACTACCGAGCAGTACTTC. Its translation is CASSLGDTTEQYF.

This clone appeared once. V is TRBV6-4 and J is TRBJ2-7; 9 nucleotides match TRBD2. The V segment lost 0 bases and the J segment 6 bases; nucleotides outside the gene matches: 15. The CDR3 has 18 residues. Germline V lookup: CDR1 MRHNA, CDR2 SNTAGT. CDR3 protein: CASSDSKSPGLAVPEQYF. CDR3 in DNA: TGTGCCAGCAGTGACTCGAAATCCCCGGGACTAGCCGTCCCCGAGCAGTACTTC.

This sequence joins TRBV6-1 and TRBJ2-7; D uncertain. Trimming took off 11 bases at V and 1 base at J, with 15 bases between the two ends. The CDR3 has 13 amino acids. Germline CDR1 MNHNS, CDR2 SASEGT. The DNA for the CDR3 is TGTGCCGTCCAGGAAGCCAATTCCTACGAGCAGTACTTC. This sequence encodes CAVQEANSYEQYF.

The rearrangement links TRBV15 to TRBJ2-3; a possible D gene is TRBD1 (5 bases). V was clipped by 11 bases and J by 2 bases, with 11 bases between them. Germline assignment: CDR1 LNHNV and CDR2 YYDKDF (reference sequence). This CDR3 is 12 amino acids long. The CDR3 DNA sequence: TGTGCCTCGAAGGGGCCCACAGATACGCAGTATTTT. Protein product: CASKGPTDTQYF.

This chain uses TRBV9 with TRBJ2-7, with a possible D match to TRBD2 (6 bases). The CDR3 has 14 residues. V was pared by 4 bases and J by 6 bases, with 17 bases between. CDR1 is SGDLS and CDR2 is YYNGEE in the germline V gene. CDR3: CASSPDPGLPEQYF. CDR3 bases: TGTGCCAGCAGCCCCGACCCGGGACTCCCCGAGCAGTACTTC.

The genes are TRBV6-6 and TRBJ1-6; no clear D gene. Trimming left V 0 bases short and J 0 bases short, with 6 bases between. Germline V lookup: CDR1 MNHNY, CDR2 SVGAGI (reference sequence). This CDR3 comprises 16 residues. CDR3 amino acids: CASSYSQISYNSPLHF. For the CDR3, the DNA is TGTGCCAGCAGTTACTCCCAGATCTCCTATAATTCACCCCTCCACTTT.

This clone is a singleton in its sample. The chain combines TRBV28 with TRBJ1-2, with D possibly being TRBD1 (6 bases). This CDR3 has 12 amino acids. CDR1 is MDHEN and CDR2 is SYDVKM in the germline V gene. Written as DNA, the CDR3 is TGTTCCTGCTCGGGGGCGGACTATGGCTACACCTTC. Protein sequence: CSCSGADYGYTF.

J is TRBJ2-7 and V is TRBV29-1, with D perhaps matching TRBD1 (5 bases). CDR3 length: 13 amino acids. Deletions cut 4 bases from V and 0 bases from J, with 10 bases between. CDR1 SQVTM and CDR2 ANQGSEA come from the germline V gene. The DNA for the CDR3 is TGCAGCGTTGCAGGGATTATCTCCTACGAGCAGTACTTC. Protein: CSVAGIISYEQYF.

The chain links TRBV6-4 to TRBJ2-1, with 9 bases lining up with TRBD2. The CDR3 spans 14 residues. V was clipped by 6 bases and J by 7 bases; unmatched bases: 7. In germline, CDR1 is MRHNA, CDR2 SNTAGT. The CDR3 loop is CASSPGLAVNEQFF. The CDR3 DNA sequence: TGTGCCAGCAGCCCGGGACTAGCAGTAAATGAGCAGTTCTTC.

The rearrangement uses TRBV27 and TRBJ1-1, with D perhaps TRBD1 (6 bases). This CDR3 has 15 amino acids. Per the germline V gene, CDR1 is MNHEY and CDR2 is SMNVEV (reference sequence). Trimming removed 3 bases at V and 5 bases at J, with 16 bases between. The CDR3 bases are TGTGCCAGCAGTTTTTCCGTCGGGGGCGAGACTGAAGCTTTCTTT. This encodes CASSFSVGGETEAFF.